This T cell receptor beta chain came from a study of cytomegalovirus exposure and HLA in healthy donors. The germline CDR1 and CDR2 sequences are SGHRS and YFSETQ. V lost 3 bases, J lost 2 bases, and 16 bases lay in between. The CDR3 has 16 amino acids. On this clone itself: The antigen is undetermined.

Study results and caveats: Donor immune exposure was known only as CMV serostatus.

As for the donors, each was a healthy bone marrow donor. 60 Vbeta and 13 Jbeta primers were used in PCR. Clones were read by immunoSEQ multiplex PCR, and TCRdb kept only the in-frame ones, dropping some. The data contain approximately 100,000 clones, around 80% of them singletons. The chain employs TRBV5-1 and TRBJ2-3; tentatively, D is TRBD1 (6 bases). The material sequenced was PBMCs. The clonotype was recovered from a man aged 18 to 30 in good health and CMV-seropositive. As DNA, the CDR3 is TGCGCCAGCAGCTCAAAAGTGACAGGACACACAGATACGCAGTATTTT. Protein: CASSSKVTGHTDTQYF.